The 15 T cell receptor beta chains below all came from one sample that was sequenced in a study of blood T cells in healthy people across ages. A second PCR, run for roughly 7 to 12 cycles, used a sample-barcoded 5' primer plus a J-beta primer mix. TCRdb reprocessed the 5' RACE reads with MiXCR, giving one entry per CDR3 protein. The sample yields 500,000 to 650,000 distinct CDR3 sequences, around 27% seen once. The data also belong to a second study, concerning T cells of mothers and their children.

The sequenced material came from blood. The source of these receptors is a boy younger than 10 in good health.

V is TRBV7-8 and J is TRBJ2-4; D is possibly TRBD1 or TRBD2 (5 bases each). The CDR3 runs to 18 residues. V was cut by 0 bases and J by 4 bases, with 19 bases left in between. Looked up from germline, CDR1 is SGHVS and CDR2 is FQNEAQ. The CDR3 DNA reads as TGTGCCAGCAGCTTAGCCCGAAGGGTGGGGGAGACAAAAAACATTCAGTACTTC. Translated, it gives CASSLARRVGETKNIQYF.

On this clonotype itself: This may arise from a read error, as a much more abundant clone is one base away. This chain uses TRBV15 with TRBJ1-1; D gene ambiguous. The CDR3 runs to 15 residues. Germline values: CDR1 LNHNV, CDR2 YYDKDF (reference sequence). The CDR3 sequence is CAASTTFGWTDEAFF. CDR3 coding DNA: TGTGCCGCCAGCACCACTTTTGGCTGGACGGATGAAGCTTTCTTT.

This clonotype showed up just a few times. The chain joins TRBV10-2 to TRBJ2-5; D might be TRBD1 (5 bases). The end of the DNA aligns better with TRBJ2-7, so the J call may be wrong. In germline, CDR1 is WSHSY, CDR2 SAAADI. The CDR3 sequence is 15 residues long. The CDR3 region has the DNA TGCGCCAGCAGTGAGGACAGAGTTACCACCTACGAGCAGTACTTC. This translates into CASSEDRVTTYEQYF.

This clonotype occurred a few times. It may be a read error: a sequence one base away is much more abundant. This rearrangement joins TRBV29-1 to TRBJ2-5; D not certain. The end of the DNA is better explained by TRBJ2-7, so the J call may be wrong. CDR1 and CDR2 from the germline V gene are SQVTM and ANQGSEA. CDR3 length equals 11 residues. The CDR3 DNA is TGCAGCGTCGGCAGCGCCTACGAGCAGTACTTC. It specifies CSVGSAYEQYF.

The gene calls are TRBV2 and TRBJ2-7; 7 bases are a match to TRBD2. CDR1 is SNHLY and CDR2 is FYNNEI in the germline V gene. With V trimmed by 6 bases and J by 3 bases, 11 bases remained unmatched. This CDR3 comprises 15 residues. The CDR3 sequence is CASRRDPRDYYEQYF. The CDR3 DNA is TGTGCCAGCAGAAGAGATCCACGGGACTACTACGAGCAGTACTTC. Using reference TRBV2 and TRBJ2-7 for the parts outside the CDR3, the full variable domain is EPEVTQTPSHQVTQMGQEVILRCVPISNHLYFYWYRQILGQKVEFLVSFYNNEISEKSEIFDDQFSVERPDGSNFTLKIRSTKLEDSAMYFCASRRDPRDYYEQYFGPGTRLTVT.

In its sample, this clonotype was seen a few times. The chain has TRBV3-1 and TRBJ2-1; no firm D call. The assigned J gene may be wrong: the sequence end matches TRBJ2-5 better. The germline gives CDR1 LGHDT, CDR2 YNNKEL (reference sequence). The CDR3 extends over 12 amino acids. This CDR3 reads CASSLWEETQYF. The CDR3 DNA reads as TGTGCCAGCAGCCTCTGGGAAGAGACCCAGTACTTC.

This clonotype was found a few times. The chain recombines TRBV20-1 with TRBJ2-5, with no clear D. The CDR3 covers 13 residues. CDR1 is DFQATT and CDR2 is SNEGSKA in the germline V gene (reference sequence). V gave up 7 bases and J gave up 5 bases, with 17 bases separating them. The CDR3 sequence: CSVRPGPRETQYF. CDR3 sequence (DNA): TGCAGTGTACGACCCGGGCCCCGGGAGACCCAGTACTTC.

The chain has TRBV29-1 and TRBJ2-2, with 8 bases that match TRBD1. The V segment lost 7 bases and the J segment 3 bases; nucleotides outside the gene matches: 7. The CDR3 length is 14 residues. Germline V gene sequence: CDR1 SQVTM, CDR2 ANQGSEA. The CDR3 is CSGRQGIYTGELFF. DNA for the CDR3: TGCAGCGGGAGACAGGGGATTTACACCGGGGAGCTGTTTTTT.

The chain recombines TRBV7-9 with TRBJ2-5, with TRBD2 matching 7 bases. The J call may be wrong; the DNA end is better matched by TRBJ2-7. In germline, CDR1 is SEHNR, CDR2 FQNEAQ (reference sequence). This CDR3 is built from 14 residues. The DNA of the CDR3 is TGTGCCAGCAGCTCCCTAGCGGCTTCCTACGAGCAGTACTTC. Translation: CASSSLAASYEQYF.

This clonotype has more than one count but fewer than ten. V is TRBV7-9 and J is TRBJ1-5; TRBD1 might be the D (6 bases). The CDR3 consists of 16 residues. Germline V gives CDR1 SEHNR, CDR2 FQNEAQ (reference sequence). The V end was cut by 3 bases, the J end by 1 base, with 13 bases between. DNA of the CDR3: TGTGCCAGCAGCTTCGGGGGGGGCACAAGCAATCAGCCCCAGCATTTT. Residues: CASSFGGGTSNQPQHF. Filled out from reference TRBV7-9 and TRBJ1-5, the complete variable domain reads DTGVSQNPRHKITKRGQNVTFRCDPISEHNRLYWYRQTLGQGPEFLTYFQNEAQLEKSRLLSDRFSAERPKGSFSTLEIQRTEQGDSAMYLCASSFGGGTSNQPQHFGDGTRLSIL.

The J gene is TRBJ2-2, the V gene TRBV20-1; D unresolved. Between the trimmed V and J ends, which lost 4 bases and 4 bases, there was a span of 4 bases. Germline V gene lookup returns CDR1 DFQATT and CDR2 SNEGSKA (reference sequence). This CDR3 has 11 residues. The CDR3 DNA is TGCAGTGCTATCGTCACCGGGGAGCTGTTTTTT. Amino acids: CSAIVTGELFF.

CDR3 sequence: CASSSYSETNNEQFF. The CDR3 DNA is TGTGCCAGTAGTTCTTATTCGGAAACTAACAATGAGCAGTTCTTC. The chain combines TRBV19 with TRBJ2-1; D not resolved. Per germline, CDR1 LNHDA and CDR2 SQIVND (reference sequence). The germline V and J ends were trimmed by 5 bases and 5 bases, with 16 bases remaining between them. The CDR3 runs to 15 residues.

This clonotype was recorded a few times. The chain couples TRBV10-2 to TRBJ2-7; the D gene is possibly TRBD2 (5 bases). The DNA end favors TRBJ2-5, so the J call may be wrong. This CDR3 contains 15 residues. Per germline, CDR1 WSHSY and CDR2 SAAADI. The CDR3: CASSESLGGRETQYF. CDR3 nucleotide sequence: TGCGCCAGCAGTGAGTCGCTCGGAGGCAGGGAGACCCAGTACTTC.

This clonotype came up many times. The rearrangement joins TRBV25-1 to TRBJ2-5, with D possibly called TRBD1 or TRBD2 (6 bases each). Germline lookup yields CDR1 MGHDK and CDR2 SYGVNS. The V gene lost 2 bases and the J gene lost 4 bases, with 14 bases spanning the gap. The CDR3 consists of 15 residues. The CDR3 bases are TGTGCCAGCAGTGAAGAAGTGGGGGGCGGAGAGACCCAGTACTTC. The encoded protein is CASSEEVGGGETQYF.

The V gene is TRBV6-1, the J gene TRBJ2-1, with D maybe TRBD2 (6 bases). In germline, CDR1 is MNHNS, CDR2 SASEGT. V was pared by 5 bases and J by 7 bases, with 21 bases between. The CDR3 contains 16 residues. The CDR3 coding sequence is TGTGCCAGCAGTATTGCCCTAGCGACCCTTCGGAATGAGCAGTTCTTC. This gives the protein CASSIALATLRNEQFF.